Following are 29 T cell receptor beta chains from one sample sequenced in a study of cytomegalovirus exposure and HLA in healthy donors. With 60 Vbeta and 13 Jbeta primers, the PCR was carried out. Assay: immunoSEQ multiplex PCR; the TCRdb copy retains only in-frame clones and omits some. The data hold approximately 110,000 clones, with around 80% observed a single time. The sample was PBMCs. Receptors were obtained from a male donor in good health and CMV-seronegative.

The V call is TRBV5-4, the J call TRBJ2-1; 10 bases fit TRBD2. The V segment lost 4 bases and the J segment 5 bases; nucleotides outside the gene matches: 9. The CDR3 extends over 16 amino acids. The germline V gene has CDR1 SGHNT and CDR2 YYREEE (reference sequence). The CDR3, as DNA: TGTGCCAGCAGCCTTGGCGGACTAGCGGCTAACAATGAGCAGTTCTTC. Translated, it gives CASSLGGLAANNEQFF.

This clone was detected only a few times. The chain carries TRBV4-1 and TRBJ2-1; tentatively, D is TRBD2 (5 bases). The CDR3 spans 18 residues. CDR1 and CDR2 from the germline V gene are MGHRA and YSYEKL. V was pared by 2 bases and J by 0 bases, with 17 bases between. CDR3 protein: CASSQRPLSASSYNEQFF. The CDR3 DNA is TGCGCCAGCAGCCAACGACCCCTTAGCGCCAGCTCCTACAATGAGCAGTTCTTC.

This clone was recorded only once. The chain carries TRBV15 and TRBJ2-5; 9 bases match TRBD1. V lost 1 base to trimming and J lost 7 bases; unmatched junction nucleotides: 13. Germline V gene sequence: CDR1 LNHNV, CDR2 YYDKDF (reference sequence). This CDR3 contains 17 residues. CDR3 bases: TGTGCCACCAGCAGAGGGGCCCGGACAGGGGACGCGGGGACCCAGTACTTC. Translating it yields CATSRGARTGDAGTQYF.

V gene TRBV4-1 combines with J gene TRBJ2-4, with a possible D match to TRBD1 (5 bases). With 0 bases removed from V and 1 base from J, the gap between germline ends came to 10 bases. The CDR3 consists of 16 residues. The V gene's germline CDR1 is MGHRA and CDR2 YSYEKL. The CDR3 coding sequence is TGCGCCAGCAGCCAAGACACCAACAGGGCCAAAAACATTCAGTACTTC. It specifies CASSQDTNRAKNIQYF.

CDR3 amino acids: CASSPLAWTGGGNQPQHF. As DNA, the CDR3 is TGTGCCAGCTCACCACTCGCCTGGACAGGGGGCGGCAATCAGCCCCAGCATTTT. The V gene is TRBV18, the J gene TRBJ1-5; 11 bases are a match to TRBD1. Germline trimming cut 1 base from V and 2 bases from J; bases unmatched to any gene: 7. The germline V gene encodes CDR1 KGHSH and CDR2 LQKENI. The CDR3 loop spans 18 amino acids.

V is TRBV5-5 and J is TRBJ1-5, with 10 bases that match TRBD1. The CDR3 extends over 16 amino acids. Germline CDR1 reads SGHKS; CDR2 reads YYEKEE (reference sequence). The J segment lost 4 bases and the V segment lost 4 bases, leaving 8 bases of the junction unmatched. The CDR3 DNA reads as TGTGCCAGCAGCCTAACCGGGACAGGGGAGAATCAGCCCCAGCATTTT. Residues: CASSLTGTGENQPQHF.

The chain links TRBV6-1 to TRBJ1-5; D unclear. This CDR3 comprises 13 residues. Trimming stripped 7 bases from V and 7 bases from J, with 14 bases between. Germline V gene lookup returns CDR1 MNHNS and CDR2 SASEGT. The CDR3 sequence: CASTRERRQPQHF. CDR3 coding DNA: TGTGCCAGCACGAGGGAGAGGAGGCAGCCCCAGCATTTT.

With regard to this clone: One junction end disagrees with the germline gene, perhaps due to a read error. The V and J genes are TRBV7-7 and TRBJ2-1; a weak D match, TRBD1 (6 bases). This CDR3 contains 16 residues. The germline CDR1 and CDR2 sequences are SSHAT and FNYEAQ (reference sequence). CDR3 sequence reads: CASSPTPRGSYNEQFF. The CDR3 region has the DNA TGTGCTAGCAGCCCGACCCCCAGGGGATCCTACAATGAGCAGTTCTTC.

The V gene is TRBV25-1, the J gene TRBJ1-1; D is possibly TRBD1 (5 bases). V gave up 4 bases and J gave up 10 bases, with 10 bases separating them. CDR1 is MGHDK, CDR2 SYGVNS, per germline. This CDR3 is 11 amino acids long. CDR3 residues: CASSAVGGAFF. CDR3 bases: TGTGCCAGCAGTGCCGTGGGGGGAGCTTTCTTT. Supplemented by reference TRBV25-1 and TRBJ1-1, the full variable domain reads EADIYQTPRYLVIGTGKKITLECSQTMGHDKMYWYQQDPGMELHLIHYSYGVNSTEKGDLSSESTVSRIRTEHFPLTLESARPSHTSQYLCASSAVGGAFFGQGTRLTVV.

The J gene is TRBJ2-7, the V gene TRBV4-3; TRBD1 might be the D (5 bases). The CDR3 totals 16 residues. The V gene lost 0 bases and the J gene lost 6 bases, with 18 bases spanning the gap. Germline CDR1 reads LGHNA; CDR2 reads YSLEER. For the CDR3, the DNA is TGCGCCAGCAGCCAAGATACTTGGGCAGGGAAGGGCGAGCAGTACTTC. Translating gives CASSQDTWAGKGEQYF.

Only a few counts were recorded for this clone. V and J are TRBV7-9 and TRBJ2-1, with a weak D call TRBD1 (6 bases). The CDR3 extends over 13 amino acids. CDR1 is SEHNR, CDR2 FQNEAQ, per germline (reference sequence). V was clipped by 5 bases and J by 6 bases, with 11 bases between them. Here the CDR3 DNA reads TGTGCCAGCAGCATCGGACAGTTCAATGAGCAGTTCTTC. Residues: CASSIGQFNEQFF.

V usage is TRBV7-9 and J usage is TRBJ2-1, with TRBD2 matching 14 bases. V trimming: 5 bases; J trimming: 8 bases; junction bases outside the gene matches: 8. CDR3 size: 16 residues. The germline CDR1 and CDR2 sequences are SEHNR and FQNEAQ (reference sequence). For the CDR3, the DNA is TGTGCCAGCAGCCGTTATGGACTAGCGGGAGGAGATGAGCAGTTCTTC. This gives the protein CASSRYGLAGGDEQFF.

The CDR3 loop is CASSLGPQGVGQPQHF. The DNA of the CDR3 is TGTGCCAGCAGCTTAGGGCCGCAGGGGGTTGGTCAGCCCCAGCATTTT. The chain is built from TRBV7-8 and TRBJ1-5; 7 nucleotides line up with TRBD1. J lost 6 bases, V lost 1 base, and 9 bases had no gene match. CDR1 and CDR2 from the germline V gene are SGHVS and FQNEAQ. This CDR3 has 16 amino acids.

V is TRBV9 and J is TRBJ2-3; D remains ambiguous. The germline V gene encodes CDR1 SGDLS and CDR2 YYNGEE. V was trimmed by 2 bases and J by 6 bases, leaving 16 bases between them. CDR3 length: 15 amino acids. CDR3 sequence (DNA): TGTGCCAGCAGCGTTACTCGACAATCGTCGGATACGCAGTATTTT. Translated: CASSVTRQSSDTQYF.

V gene TRBV19 combines with J gene TRBJ2-2; weak D call: TRBD2 (5 bases). The CDR3 runs 15 residues. The germline V and J ends were trimmed by 5 bases and 5 bases, with 15 bases remaining between them. Germline CDR1 and CDR2: LNHDA and SQIVND (reference sequence). CDR3 protein: CASSPLSGSTGELFF. Written as DNA, the CDR3 is TGTGCCAGTAGTCCCCTGTCGGGGTCAACCGGGGAGCTGTTTTTT.

This sequence joins TRBV28 and TRBJ2-7; D may be TRBD1 (6 bases). The germline CDR1 and CDR2 sequences are MDHEN and SYDVKM. Trimming left V 2 bases short and J 7 bases short, with 21 bases between. The CDR3 extends over 16 amino acids. The chain's CDR3 is CASSLPTQGSAQEQYF. CDR3 sequence (DNA): TGTGCCAGCAGTTTACCTACACAGGGCAGCGCGCAAGAGCAGTACTTC.

The chain has TRBV10-3 and TRBJ2-7, with D possibly TRBD2 on 6 matching bases. The CDR3 extends over 13 amino acids. V was clipped by 4 bases and J by 3 bases, with 10 bases between them. Germline V CDR1 and CDR2: ENHRY, SYGVKD. CDR3: CAISVGTHYEQYF. The CDR3 nucleotides are TGTGCCATCAGTGTCGGGACTCACTACGAGCAGTACTTC.

This chain uses TRBV27 with TRBJ1-6, with TRBD1 as a possible D gene (6 bases). Trimming removed 6 bases from V and 4 bases from J, with 13 bases in between. The CDR3 contains 15 residues. The germline V gene encodes CDR1 MNHEY and CDR2 SMNVEV (reference sequence). CDR3 region: CASRGERGYNSPLHF. The DNA for the CDR3 is TGTGCCAGCAGGGGAGAGAGGGGGTATAATTCACCCCTCCACTTT.

In nucleotides, the CDR3 is TGTGCCAGCAGGCCGGAGGGCCGAGATGAGCAGTTCTTC. Its protein is CASRPEGRDEQFF. The chain uses TRBV28 and TRBJ2-1; D possibly corresponds to TRBD2 (6 bases). Germline-derived CDR1 and CDR2 are MDHEN and SYDVKM. Trimming shortened V by 6 bases and J by 8 bases, and 14 bases separated the two germline ends. The length of the CDR3 is 13 residues.

There are a few counts of this clone. This chain links TRBV5-1 with TRBJ1-2; 11 nucleotides agree with TRBD1. The V gene's germline CDR1 is SGHRS and CDR2 YFSETQ. Trimming removed 4 bases from V and 6 bases from J; junction bases left unmatched: 5. The CDR3 covers 14 residues. The CDR3, as DNA: TGCGCCAGCAGCCGGGGACAGGGGGTCGATGGCTACACCTTC. Its protein is CASSRGQGVDGYTF.

This sequence joins TRBV19 and TRBJ1-1; 10 nucleotides match TRBD1. Germline trimming cut 9 bases from V and 0 bases from J; bases unmatched to any gene: 13. CDR3 length: 17 amino acids. CDR1 and CDR2 (germline): LNHDA, SQIVND (reference sequence). DNA for the CDR3: TGTGCCAGCAGACCCGGGACAGGGGTACGGTTGAACACTGAAGCTTTCTTT. Its protein is CASRPGTGVRLNTEAFF.

The J gene is TRBJ1-2, the V gene TRBV7-2; 7 nucleotides agree with TRBD1. Germline V gene sequence: CDR1 SGHTA, CDR2 FQGNSA. The CDR3 has 15 residues. The V and J ends lost 5 bases and 2 bases, in that order; junction bases with no gene match: 8. Here the CDR3 reads CASSPSATGNYGYTF. In DNA form, the CDR3 reads TGTGCCAGCAGCCCCTCAGCGACAGGGAACTATGGCTACACCTTC.

The V call is TRBV27, the J call TRBJ1-3; D is ambiguous. The ends were cut back, 5 bases at V and 3 bases at J, with 11 bases in the middle. This CDR3 is built from 14 residues. Germline CDR1 reads MNHEY; CDR2 reads SMNVEV (reference sequence). The CDR3 sequence: CASSAVDGGNTIYF. CDR3 nucleotides: TGTGCCAGCAGTGCGGTTGATGGTGGAAACACCATATATTTT.

Only one count was recorded for this clone. The gene calls are TRBV30 and TRBJ2-2; 14 bases match TRBD2. With V trimmed by 6 bases and J by 6 bases, 9 bases remained unmatched. The length of the CDR3 is 16 residues. Germline loops: CDR1 GTSNPN, CDR2 SVGIG (reference sequence). The CDR3 loop reads CACTGTSGSTPGELFF. Here the CDR3 DNA reads TGTGCCTGCACCGGGACTAGCGGGAGTACCCCCGGGGAGCTGTTTTTT.

CDR3 in DNA: TGTGCCAGCAGTCCCGGGACTAGCGCCTCCTACGAGCAGTACTTC. This translates into CASSPGTSASYEQYF. V and J are TRBV27 and TRBJ2-7; 10 bases map to TRBD2. Germline V lookup: CDR1 MNHEY, CDR2 SMNVEV (reference sequence). J was trimmed by 0 bases and V by 5 bases; bases with no gene match: 4. The CDR3 is made up of 15 amino acids.

V usage is TRBV6-4 and J usage is TRBJ1-2; D call uncertain. The CDR3 is made up of 15 amino acids. CDR1 and CDR2 (germline): MRHNA, SNTAGT. Trimming pared 0 bases from V and 4 bases from J, leaving 12 bases between. CDR3 residues: CASSDSPRVPYGYTF. CDR3 nucleotides: TGTGCCAGCAGTGACTCTCCGCGGGTCCCCTATGGCTACACCTTC.

The rearrangement uses TRBV5-1 and TRBJ2-3; maybe TRBD2 (5 bases). The CDR3 has 13 amino acids. CDR1 is SGHRS and CDR2 is YFSETQ in the germline V gene. V lost 4 bases and J lost 5, with 11 bases in between. The CDR3: CASSGRGGDTQYF. The CDR3 nucleotides read TGCGCCAGCAGCGGAAGAGGAGGAGATACGCAGTATTTT.

The rearrangement joins TRBV15 to TRBJ2-7; a possible D gene is TRBD2 (5 bases). The CDR3 has 14 amino acids. Germline values: CDR1 LNHNV, CDR2 YYDKDF (reference sequence). Deletions cut 5 bases from V and 3 bases from J, with 14 bases between. The CDR3 DNA follows: TGTGCCACCAGCGGAGCTAGCCGTGGCTACGAGCAGTACTTC. Its protein product is CATSGASRGYEQYF.

The chain joins TRBV2 to TRBJ2-3; the match to TRBD2 covers 9 bases. The CDR3 is 19 amino acids. Trimming at V came to 6 bases and at J to 4 bases, leaving 20 bases not matched to a gene. The V gene's germline CDR1 is SNHLY and CDR2 FYNNEI. The CDR3 nucleotides read TGTGCCAGCAGCACCGACATCTCTCGGACTAGCGAGCGGGCAGATACGCAGTATTTT. This encodes CASSTDISRTSERADTQYF.